This TCR beta chain comes out of a study of cytomegalovirus exposure and HLA in healthy donors (TCRdb year 2017). For the wider study: An earlier analysis of several hundred of the donors reported about 250 Gb of sequence data and some 120 million unique TCR beta sequences from 190 million or so T cells. An early release covering over 500 HLA-typed donors comprised approximately 300 gigabases of sequencing data and around 85 million unique TCR sequences. Of the roughly 410 genotyped donors, 80% to 90% were placed in the genetic ancestry cluster associated with self-reported Caucasian donors. The study aimed to test whether cataloging public T cell receptors could reveal signatures of past pathogen exposure. The T cell repertoires of several hundred subjects were profiled by immunosequencing and related to cytomegalovirus serostatus. In addition to the first cohort of approximately 650 subjects, a separate validation cohort of over 90 different subjects was used. To predict cytomegalovirus infection status, the study brought together high-throughput TCR immunosequencing, statistical association of individual TCRs with disease status, and machine learning. A later analysis re-analyzed previously published TCR beta repertoires from roughly 630 donors and added high-resolution HLA genotyping to study TCR occurrence patterns. Rather than using new phenotypic data, the later analysis identified candidate immune exposures from TCR beta sequences and from how often those sequences occurred across donors. In an earlier analysis of roughly 600 of the donors, high-throughput TCR beta sequencing was used to judge whether each TCR beta V gene segment behaved as functional or pseudogenic. Donor age, sex, ethnicity and CMV serostatus were compiled alongside the repertoire data. Genome-wide SNP genotypes for about 60% of the 666 donors were used in a later genetic analysis, which treated that subset as a discovery cohort. All discovery cohort repertoires had been generated on a single sequencing platform. Class I and class II HLA loci were covered by the typing at four-digit resolution. The number of typed donors differed by locus: roughly 629-640 for A, B, C, DRB1 and DQB1; some 500 for DQA1; about 600 for DPA1; and some 470 for DPB1. Because of strong linkage in the cohort, roughly five DR-DQ haplotypes were treated as single units for association and clustering. On average, roughly 250,000 unique TCR beta nucleotide sequences were sequenced per donor among 398 genotyped donors of the cohort, with roughly 18% of those sequences being non-productive.

The library was built by means of the immunoSEQ multiplex PCR assay. The multiplex PCR relied on a mix of 60 forward primers for TCR Vbeta segments and 13 reverse primers for TCR Jbeta segments. The CDR3 region of rearranged TCR beta genes was amplified from genomic DNA with a multiplex PCR assay. The Illumina HiSeq System was used to sequence the amplified TCR beta libraries as 87-base-pair reads. The paper's data handling went like this. Across the 700 or so repertoires, a later analysis counted 80 million or so unique TCR beta chains, 8.5 million to 12 million of which were shared by at least two donors. A nearest-neighbor algorithm error-corrected the raw reads and collapsed the reads into unique sequences, merging closely related sequences to remove PCR and sequencing errors. CDR3 sequences were aligned to IMGT reference sequences to assign V, D and J gene segments. For a sequence to be retained, at least a six-nucleotide match to both a V gene segment and a J gene segment was required. A rearrangement counted as productive if the CDR3 had no stop codons and remained in frame with V and J, and every other rearrangement counted as non-productive. CDR3 was defined according to IMGT convention as the region running from the second conserved V-encoded cysteine to the conserved J-encoded phenylalanine. Sequences without an unambiguous match to a single V gene segment were excluded from the earlier analysis of approximately 600 of the donors. In an earlier analysis of several hundred of the donors, V segments were called functional above 56.7% productive rearrangements and were called segregating when the between-donor standard deviation exceeded 5%. A statistical classification framework was developed to diagnose cytomegalovirus status using the catalog of TCR beta chain sequences. V and J gene assignment, in a later analysis, came from comparing TCR nucleotide sequences with IMGT/GENE-DB human TR gene sequences. In a later analysis, CDR3 sequences and most-parsimonious VDJ recombination scenarios were assigned using the TCRdist pipeline. In a later analysis, each TCR beta chain was defined by its CDR3 amino acid sequence together with its V-gene family, and reads lacking a unique V-gene family were excluded. As a way to deal with suspected cross-contamination and a sequencing artifact, a later analysis dropped 450 to 600 nucleotide sequences that were highly shared and had low generation probability. In a later analysis, a clonal expansion index was calculated for each public chain from normalized within-repertoire ranks of inferred template counts. In a later analysis, generation probabilities were computed with a VDJ recombination model fitted to out-of-frame rearrangements, and the resulting probabilities were checked against IGoR. In a later analysis, TCR-TCR, TCR-HLA and TCR-CMV co-occurrence was scored with hypergeometric tests, and a repertoire-size bias correction was applied to TCR pairs. In a later analysis, false discovery rates were estimated by permuting HLA or CMV assignments 20 times. In a later analysis, co-occurring TCRs were grouped using DBSCAN, with TCRdist sequence similarity added in when clustering inside HLA-allele-positive subsets. Repertoires with fewer than 30,000 or more than 120,000 public chains, plus five repertoires with anomalous nucleotide sharing, were excluded from co-occurrence clustering. Imported from immuneACCESS, the table was reduced by TCRdb to in-frame sequences with V and J called. These copies leave out some clones; in studies compared against another copy, an unresolved V gene accounts for under half, and the cause of the remainder is not known. That table supplies the V and J calls and clone size; D and trimming were determined from the DNA. The table for this sample lists some 120,000 clones; about 74% of them were counted only once. The ten largest clonotypes hold roughly 6.3% of the sample.

Note on this clone: The antigen this receptor binds is unknown. The sample holds no much larger clone one base away, and base qualities are not on file.

The cohort was made up of about 670 healthy bone marrow donors. Cohort members were all nominally healthy when sampled, although unrecorded immune exposures were likely present. The donor was CMV seropositive and was included in the group of approximately 310 seropositive cohort members. A peripheral blood sample was collected from each donor, and TCR beta sequencing was performed on peripheral blood mononuclear cells. Genomic DNA was extracted from the blood cell samples with the Qiagen DNeasy Blood Extraction Kit. Measured from the cysteine to the phenylalanine, the CDR3 is 15 residues long. Just the 45-base CDR3 DNA is kept, in frame starting at base 1. V is pruned by 2 bases and J by 2 bases, leaving 5 bases of the junction without a gene match. In the germline V gene, CDR1 corresponds to SGHDN and CDR2 to FVKESK. What the research found in general, with its limitations: The earlier analysis of nearly 600 of the donors excluded some 16 rarely observed V segments, including chromosome 9 orphons, because counts were too low. Only TCR beta chains were sequenced in this cohort, and the absence of alpha or paired-chain data limited detectable features. CMV serostatus was the only immune exposure information available for the cohort. According to a later analysis, most CMV-associated TCR beta chains appeared to be HLA-restricted, and the HLA associations seemed to be driven largely by CMV exposure. Most TCR sequences were seen in very few donors, while some public TCRs were found in many individuals. Strong co-occurrence of HLA alleles, especially DR and DQ, made assigning TCR associations to individual alleles difficult. Sequencing depth was assumed to be roughly uniform across donors in the presence/absence analyses, though that assumption may not hold. According to a later analysis, parvovirus B19, influenza, CMV and Epstein-Barr virus appeared linked to several top co-occurrence clusters. A further reported finding was that TCR beta sequences accurately predicted the HLA-A and HLA-B alleles for most subjects in the first cohort. In both the original and validation cohorts, the classifier was reported to diagnose cytomegalovirus status with high specificity and sensitivity. Because some donors lacked HLA typing at each locus, the association tests relied only on the typed subset. A group of highly shared sequence variants was considered likely to be a technical artifact of the sequencing pipeline. An earlier analysis of approximately 500 of the donors showed that most TCR beta V segments appeared in productive rearrangements either about 87% or about 30% of the time, which broadly matched IMGT annotations. A later genetic analysis reported fewer N-insertions in productive TCRs among donors in an Asian-associated ancestry cluster than the approximately 700-donor mean. In a later analysis, HLA-associated TCR beta chains showed more clonal expansion and lower generation probabilities than non-associated chains that were equally common. A later analysis associated approximately 17,000 TCR beta sequences with specific HLA alleles at a false discovery rate of 0.05. The 87-base-pair reads could not distinguish some IMGT-functional V segments, including TRBV6-2 and TRBV6-3, so those segments were excluded. The authors suggested that the approach could potentially be extended to other disease states and immunological phenotypes. A later analysis found that TCR association rates varied across HLA loci, with DRB1 alleles showing the most associated TCRs and HLA-C alleles the fewest. A few of the identified cytomegalovirus-associated TCR beta chains were confirmed in vitro to be specific for cytomegalovirus antigens. A later genetic analysis associated a missense DCLRE1C variant with V-gene and J-gene trimming of TCR beta chains, and an independent cohort replicated the association. Correlated functional status among segregating V segments might reflect linkage disequilibrium, but an unknown experimental factor could not be ruled out. The study listed approximately 150 TCR beta chains as associated with cytomegalovirus.

The clonotype originates from a woman between 45 and 65 years old in good health and CMV-seropositive. The material sequenced was PBMCs. The rearranged segments are TRBV14 and TRBJ2-7, and 8 bases in between align with TRBD1. The DNA sequence is TGTGCCAGCAGCCAACGACAGGGGATTACCTACGAGCAGTACTTC. Its protein is CASSQRQGITYEQYF.